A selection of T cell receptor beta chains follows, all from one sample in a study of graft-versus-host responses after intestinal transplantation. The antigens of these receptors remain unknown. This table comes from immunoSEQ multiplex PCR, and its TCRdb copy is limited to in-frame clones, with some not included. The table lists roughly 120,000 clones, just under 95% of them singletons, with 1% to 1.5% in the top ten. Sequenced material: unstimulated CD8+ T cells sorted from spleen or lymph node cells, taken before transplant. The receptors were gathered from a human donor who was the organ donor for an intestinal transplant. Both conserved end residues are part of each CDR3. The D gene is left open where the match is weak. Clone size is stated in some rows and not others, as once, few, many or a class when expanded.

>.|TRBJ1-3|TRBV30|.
CAWGRYSGNTIYF
TGTGCCTGGGGCAGATACTCTGGAAACACCATATATTTT
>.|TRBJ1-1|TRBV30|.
CAWRWGTEAFF
TGTGCCTGGAGGTGGGGCACTGAAGCTTTCTTT
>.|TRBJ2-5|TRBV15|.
CATRPEMYQETQYF
TGTGCCACCAGACCAGAAATGTACCAAGAGACCCAGTACTTC
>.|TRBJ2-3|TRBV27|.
CASSLSLRHTDTQYF
TGTGCCAGCAGTTTATCGCTAAGACACACAGATACGCAGTATTTT
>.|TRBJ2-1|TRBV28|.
CASSFSGNEQFF
TGTGCCAGCAGTTTTTCGGGCAATGAGCAGTTCTTC
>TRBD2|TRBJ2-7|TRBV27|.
CASSIPGLGTNEQYF
TGTGCCAGCAGTATCCCGGGACTAGGGACTAACGAGCAGTACTTC
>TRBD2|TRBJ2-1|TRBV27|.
CASSFASGRVHEQFF
TGTGCCAGCAGTTTCGCTAGCGGGAGGGTACATGAGCAGTTCTTC
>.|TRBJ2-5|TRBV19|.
CASSMGTTRGETQYF
TGTGCCAGTAGTATGGGGACAACGCGGGGGGAGACCCAGTACTTC
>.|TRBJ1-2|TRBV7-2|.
CASSTLAGNGYTF
TGTGCCAGCAGCACCCTCGCGGGGAACGGCTACACCTTC
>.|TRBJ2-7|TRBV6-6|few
CASSPRVVYEQYF
TGTGCCAGCAGTCCTCGGGTAGTCTACGAGCAGTACTTC
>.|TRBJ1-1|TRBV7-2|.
CASSLALGRNTEAFF
TGTGCCAGCAGCTTAGCACTTGGGAGGAACACTGAAGCTTTCTTT
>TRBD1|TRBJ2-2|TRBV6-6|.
CASSYADREAGELFF
TGTGCCAGCAGTTACGCGGACAGGGAGGCGGGGGAGCTGTTTTTT
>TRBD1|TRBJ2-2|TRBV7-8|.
CASSFTPDREAGELFF
TGTGCCAGCAGCTTTACACCGGACAGGGAGGCCGGGGAGCTGTTTTTT
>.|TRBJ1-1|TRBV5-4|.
CASERRGTEAFF
TGTGCCAGCGAACGTAGGGGTACTGAAGCTTTCTTT
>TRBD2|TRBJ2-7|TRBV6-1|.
CASSQLGLAGYEQYF
TGTGCCAGCAGCCAGTTGGGCCTAGCGGGCTACGAGCAGTACTTC
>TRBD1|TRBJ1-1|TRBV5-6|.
CASSPDRGAEAFF
TGTGCCAGCAGCCCGGACAGGGGGGCTGAAGCTTTCTTT
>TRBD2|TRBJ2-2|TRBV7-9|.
CASSLRVAGMTGELFF
TGTGCCAGCAGCCTCCGAGTAGCGGGGATGACCGGGGAGCTGTTTTTT
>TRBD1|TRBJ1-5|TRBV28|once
CARRPSSGGCYSNQPQHF
TGTGCCAGACGACCGTCGTCAGGGGGCTGTTATAGCAATCAGCCCCAGCATTTT
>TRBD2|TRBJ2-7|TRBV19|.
CASSTSGRAPEQYF
TGTGCCAGTAGTACTAGCGGGAGAGCCCCCGAGCAGTACTTC
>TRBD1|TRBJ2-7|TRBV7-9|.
CASSLGPPGQGTYEQYF
TGTGCCAGCAGCCTAGGGCCGCCGGGACAGGGAACTTACGAGCAGTACTTC
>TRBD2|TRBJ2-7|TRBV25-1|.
CASGPGLAGVSSYEQYF
TGTGCCAGCGGACCGGGACTAGCGGGAGTCAGCTCCTACGAGCAGTACTTC
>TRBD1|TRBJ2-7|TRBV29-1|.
CSVLLSGQGAPYEQYF
TGCAGCGTTCTTCTCTCGGGACAGGGGGCCCCCTACGAGCAGTACTTC
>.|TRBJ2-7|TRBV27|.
CASSLGSASYEQYF
TGTGCCAGCAGTTTAGGTTCTGCGTCCTACGAGCAGTACTTC
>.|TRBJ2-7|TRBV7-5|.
CARSPDRHYEQYF
TGTGCCAGAAGTCCCGACCGACACTACGAGCAGTACTTC
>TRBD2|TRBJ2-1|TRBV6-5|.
CASSESEREGQFF
TGTGCCAGCAGTGAGTCGGAGCGGGAGGGCCAGTTCTTC
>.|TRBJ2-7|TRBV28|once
CASSFVDRRYEQYF
TGTGCCAGCAGTTTTGTTGACCGAAGGTACGAGCAGTACTTC
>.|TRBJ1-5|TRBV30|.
CAWSLGRGGQPQHF
TGTGCCTGGAGTCTCGGCAGGGGAGGGCAGCCCCAGCATTTT
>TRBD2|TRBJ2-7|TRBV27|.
CASQAGGEQYF
TGTGCCAGCCAAGCGGGAGGCGAGCAGTACTTC
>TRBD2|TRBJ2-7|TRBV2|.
CASSEWTSAFYEQYF
TGTGCCAGCAGTGAATGGACTAGCGCCTTCTACGAGCAGTACTTC
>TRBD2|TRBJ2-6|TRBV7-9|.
CACPSGILPGANVLTF
TGTGCCTGCCCTAGCGGGATCCTTCCTGGGGCCAACGTCCTGACTTTC
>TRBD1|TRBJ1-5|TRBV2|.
CASDATGAYSNQPQHF
TGTGCCAGCGATGCGACAGGGGCATATAGCAATCAGCCCCAGCATTTT
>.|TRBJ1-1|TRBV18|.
CASPRGQQNIEAFF
TGTGCCAGCCCCAGGGGCCAACAAAACATAGAGGCTTTCTTT
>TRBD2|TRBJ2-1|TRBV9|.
CASSLGTSGYNEQFF
TGTGCCAGCAGCCTCGGGACTAGCGGATACAATGAGCAGTTCTTC
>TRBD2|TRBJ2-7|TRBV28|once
CASSLETSGSWYEQYF
TGTGCCAGCAGTCTAGAGACTAGCGGCAGTTGGTACGAGCAGTACTTC
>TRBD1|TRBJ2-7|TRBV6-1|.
CASNTYRDSYEQYF
TGTGCCAGCAATACTTACCGGGACAGCTACGAGCAGTACTTC
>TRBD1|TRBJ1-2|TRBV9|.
CASSVETGDIYGYTF
TGTGCCAGCAGCGTGGAGACAGGGGACATCTATGGCTACACCTTC
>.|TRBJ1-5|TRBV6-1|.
CASSPGGGQPQHF
TGTGCCAGCAGCCCGGGTGGGGGTCAGCCCCAGCATTTT
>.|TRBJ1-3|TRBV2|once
CASLTDRSSGNTIYF
TGTGCCAGCCTAACCGATCGGAGCTCTGGAAACACCATATATTTT
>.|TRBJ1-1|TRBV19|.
CASSTPGGGHVAEAFF
TGTGCCAGTAGTACCCCCGGGGGAGGGCATGTGGCTGAAGCTTTCTTT
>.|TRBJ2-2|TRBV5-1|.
CASSQFLAGELFF
TGCGCCAGCAGCCAATTTTTAGCCGGGGAGCTGTTTTTT
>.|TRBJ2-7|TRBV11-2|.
CASSSLTVREYEQYF
TGTGCCAGCAGCTCCTTGACCGTGAGGGAGTACGAGCAGTACTTC
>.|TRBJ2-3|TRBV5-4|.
CASSLASRDTQYF
TGTGCCAGCAGCTTGGCCTCGAGAGATACGCAGTATTTT
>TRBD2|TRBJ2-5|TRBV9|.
CASSSGRASGETQYF
TGTGCCAGCAGCTCCGGGAGGGCCTCAGGGGAGACCCAGTACTTC
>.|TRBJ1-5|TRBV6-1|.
CASSENFPPIKRHYADQPQHF
TGTGCCAGCAGTGAAAATTTCCCACCCATCAAAAGACACTACGCAGATCAGCCCCAGCATTTT
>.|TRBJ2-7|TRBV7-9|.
CASRPYSYEQYF
TGTGCCAGCAGACCCTACTCCTACGAGCAGTACTTC
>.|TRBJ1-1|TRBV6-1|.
CASHGGTTEAFF
TGTGCCAGCCATGGAGGGACCACTGAAGCTTTCTTT